This T cell receptor beta chain stems from a study of T cells in Graves' hyperthyroidism and ophthalmopathy. Stability of Graves' hyperthyroidism was defined as absent ophthalmopathy progression within 18 months. The germline V gene has CDR1 MGHRA and CDR2 YSYEKL. Trimming removed 3 bases from V and 0 bases from J, with 14 bases in between. This CDR3 has 17 residues. Amplified regions were TCR beta CDR3 sequences from RNA transcripts. When the TCR CDR3 underwent first-round RT-PCR, the HTBI primer set was used. TCRdb re-called the multiplex PCR reads through MiXCR, storing one row per CDR3 protein. Of hundreds of thousands of distinct CDR3 sequences in the sample, about 35% are singletons; the top ten hold around 32%.

This TCR was recovered from a woman between 40 and 50 years old with Graves' hyperthyroidism. The rearrangement links TRBV4-1 to TRBJ1-4; D is undetermined. Material: blood. The CDR3 is CASSHDPNRATNEKLFF. The CDR3 DNA is TGCGCCAGCAGCCATGACCCAAACAGAGCAACTAATGAAAAACTGTTTTTT.